These T cell receptor beta chains were read from a single sample in a study of human T cells and chemical hapten exposure. TCRdb reprocessed the RACE reads via MiXCR and lists one record per CDR3 protein. This sample has about 77,000 distinct CDR3 sequences, with 8.5% to 9.5% found just once. Specimen: whole blood. These receptors were obtained from a female donor in good health. Some clones in this sample may be carry-over from other donors' samples. Both conserved end residues are part of each CDR3. D genes are given only for firm matches. Size values are once, few and many counts, or a class for expanded clones, and some rows have none.

-	TRBV28	many	14	TRBJ1-1	CASSLSTGTYEAFF	TGTGCCAGCAGTTTATCTACAGGGACCTACGAAGCTTTCTTT
-	TRBV11-2	many	14	TRBJ1-3	CASSSGTTGNTIYF	TGTGCCAGCAGCTCCGGGACAACTGGAAACACCATATATTTT
-	TRBV12-3/TRBV12-4	-	14	TRBJ2-1	CASSFARSYNEQFF	TGTGCCAGCAGTTTCGCCCGAAGCTACAATGAGCAGTTCTTC
TRBD1	TRBV20-1	many	15	TRBJ1-1	CSARGDRGTNTEAFF	TGCAGTGCTAGGGGGGACAGGGGAACGAACACTGAAGCTTTCTTT
-	TRBV2	-	14	TRBJ2-3	CASHLGQSTDTQYF	TGTGCCAGCCACTTAGGACAGAGCACAGATACGCAGTATTTT
-	TRBV20-1	few	13	TRBJ1-4	CSVETEFNEKLFF	TGCAGTGTTGAGACAGAGTTTAATGAAAAACTGTTTTTT
TRBD1	TRBV24-1	-	16	TRBJ1-5	CATSAGGQGGNQPQHF	TGTGCCACCAGTGCTGGGGGACAGGGTGGCAATCAGCCCCAGCATTTT
TRBD1	TRBV5-1	-	15	TRBJ2-1	CASSLVRRGSGEQFF	TGCGCCAGCAGCTTGGTGCGCAGGGGGTCGGGTGAGCAGTTCTTC
-	TRBV12-3/TRBV12-4	many	14	TRBJ2-5	CASSPLPGEETQYF	TGTGCCAGCAGTCCCTTACCGGGTGAAGAGACCCAGTACTTC
TRBD1	TRBV9	many	13	TRBJ1-2	CASSYTGDYGYTF	TGTGCCAGCAGTTATACAGGGGACTATGGCTACACCTTC
-	TRBV6-4	-	14	TRBJ2-3	CASSTDGGTDTQYF	TGTGCCAGCAGTACCGATGGCGGCACAGATACGCAGTATTTT